The present T cell receptor (beta chain) was sequenced within a study of molecular identifiers for immune sequencing clone quantification. TCRdb re-derived calls from the PCR reads in MiXCR, one entry per CDR3 protein. The sample includes over 300,000 distinct CDR3 sequences, roughly 24% of them seen just once. Only a few counts were recorded for this clonotype. V was trimmed by 10 bases and J by 2 bases, leaving 17 bases between them. Germline lookup yields CDR1 MNHNS and CDR2 SASEGT. CDR3 length: 14 residues. This chain connects TRBV6-1 to TRBJ1-2; D gene uncertain. The receptor's source is a human donor in good health. Some libraries in this study had Jurkat cell RNA spiked in. The sample consisted of naive CD8+ T cells from blood, with Jurkat cell RNA spiked in. Documented subset: FACS-sorted CD8+CD4-CCR7+CD45RA+ naive T cells. The CDR3 spells CAIQGRPANYGYTF. DNA for the CDR3: TGTGCCATCCAAGGCCGACCGGCGAACTATGGCTACACCTTC.